The present T cell receptor beta chain was sequenced within a study of blood T cell repertoires in COVID-19 (dated by TCRdb to the early 2020s). In terms of the full investigation: Samples covering the acute and convalescent phases of COVID-19 were provided by collaborators in the United States, Italy and Spain. Samples came from the ongoing ImmuneRACE study (first 160 participants) plus 1,254 subjects from 6 global collaborators. Sample metadata almost always included a de-identified subject ID, COVID-19 status, age in years and sex. Where available, HLA class I and class II types were taken from metadata supplied by the sample provider and were not determined by assay-based typing. The repertoires were made available in a free public database intended to serve as a resource for research on the immune response to SARS-CoV-2. The material from the prospective study consisted of cDNA or gDNA derived from T cells, B-cell-depleted T cells, or PBMCs. Deeply sampled blood TCRbeta repertoires from subjects exposed to, actively infected with, or recovered from COVID-19 were included in the dataset.

This clone was counted only a few times. Its antigen specificity is not known. No base quality information exists; no much larger clone differs at one position. In Seattle, one collaborating source enrolled patients while the infection was active and tracked those patients longitudinally over the course of disease. Each collaborating institution followed its own protocols to collect whole blood in K2EDTA tubes. Collaborator samples were shipped for TCRbeta analysis as frozen whole blood, isolated PBMCs, or DNA extracted from either sample type. The germline V gene (reference sequence) supplies CDR1 MNHNY and CDR2 SVGAGI. Trimming accounts for 6 bases at V and 2 bases at J, while the number of junction bases matched to no gene is 6. Inclusive of the bounding cysteine and phenylalanine, the CDR3 is 15 residues long. The sequence is cut down to CDR3 DNA, 45 bases in frame from base 1. Results the study describes overall, beyond this receptor: Clinical and demographic metadata were provided uncurated, with the amount varying by source and participant.

The immunoSEQ Assay, a bias-controlled multiplex PCR, was used to amplify TCRbeta CDR3 regions from genomic DNA. As for the original processing: The number of nucleated cells in each sample was estimated from the amplification of reference gene primers within the assay. To quantify the absolute abundance of each unique TCRbeta CDR3 rearrangement, sequence reads were collapsed and filtered. Productive Simpson clonality was computed per sample as the square root of Simpson's diversity index over productive rearrangements. This is the immuneACCESS table as TCRdb keeps it, with only in-frame sequences that have V and J called. A part of the clones is gone; compared with another copy, unresolved V genes explain less than half, and the rest is unexplained. The D gene and trimming were derived from the DNA, and the V and J assignments and clone size from that table. This sample comprises 330,000 or so clones, roughly 90% of them detected only once. Roughly a tenth of the sample goes to the ten largest clones.

The V gene is TRBV6-6 and the J gene is TRBJ2-4; 8 of the junction bases match TRBD1. The sample taken for sequencing was peripheral blood. The sequence was collected from a young man with COVID-19, enrolled during active disease. The CDR3 amino acid sequence is: CASSSDRETKNIQYF. The nucleotide sequence is TGTGCCAGCAGCTCGGACAGGGAGACCAAAAACATTCAGTACTTC.